This TCR beta chain was observed in a study of response to subunit inactivated influenza vaccine. In this sample, this clonotype turned up a few times. From the RT-PCR reads, TCRdb called clonotypes with MiXCR, one entry per CDR3 protein. The sample contains hundreds of thousands of distinct CDR3 sequences, roughly 14% of which appear only once. The specimen was PBMCs from blood, collected roughly 12 days after vaccination. The receptor's source is a man aged 50 to 59 who received an inactivated influenza vaccine.

Here the CDR3 reads CASSKLHPPRGLNTGELFF. The CDR3 nucleotides are TGTGCCAGCAGTAAATTACATCCCCCCCGGGGACTCAACACCGGGGAGCTGTTTTTT. The V call is TRBV6-1, the J call TRBJ2-2; D is possibly TRBD2 (6 bases). Germline loops: CDR1 MNHNS, CDR2 SASEGT. Trimming took 5 bases from V and 2 from J, leaving 24 bases between them. The CDR3 runs 19 residues.